This T cell receptor (beta chain) was found in a study of control samples from healthy donors and cancer patients. Deletions cut 5 bases from V and 0 bases from J, with 13 bases between. Germline loops: CDR1 ENHRY, CDR2 SYGVKD. The CDR3 spans 15 residues. The data were produced by immunoSEQ multiplex PCR, yet TCRdb's version contains in-frame clones alone and is incomplete. Found here are roughly 12,000 clones, roughly 95% of them singletons; the top ten hold around 27%. This sequence was found in a man aged 65 to 79 with head and neck cancer. The chain uses TRBV10-3 and TRBJ1-1, with D perhaps matching TRBD1 (6 bases). Specimen: PBMCs. CDR3 nucleotides: TGTGCCATCAGTAGACAGGTCCCCTTGAACACTGAAGCTTTCTTT. The encoded protein is CAISRQVPLNTEAFF.